This T cell receptor (beta chain) was profiled in a study of blood T cell repertoires in COVID-19. Study information: Material from acute and convalescent COVID-19 was sourced from the United States, Italy and Spain. From T cells, B-cell-depleted T cells, or PBMCs came the material, which was cDNA or gDNA.

Trimming took off 1 base at V and 9 bases at J, with 17 bases between the two ends. CDR3 size: 15 residues. In germline, CDR1 is SGHTS, CDR2 YDEGEE. Per the original data handling: Quantification of nucleated cells was approximated via reference gene primer amplification. Clones were sequenced by immunoSEQ multiplex PCR, and TCRdb holds only the in-frame ones, with some missing. That table gives V, J and clone size, and the DNA gave D and trimming. Counted here are over 200,000 clones, over 75% occurring once; the ten biggest clones make up about 5%. This chain connects TRBV5-8 to TRBJ1-5; weak D call: TRBD1 (5 bases). The sample comprised peripheral blood. This clonotype originated in a woman in her forties with acute or convalescent COVID-19. CDR3 amino acids: CASSLRYQNGGPQHF. The CDR3 region has the DNA TGTGCCAGCAGCTTGCGGTACCAGAACGGGGGGCCCCAGCATTTT.